This entry features one T cell receptor (beta chain) sequence. Germline V lookup: CDR1 MNHNS, CDR2 SASEGT. J gave up 2 bases and V 5 bases, and 4 bases lay outside the gene matches. The CDR3 runs to 14 residues. Sequenced by immunoSEQ multiplex PCR; TCRdb stores in-frame clones only, minus some. Among roughly 85,000 clones, about 85% were seen once, and the ten largest hold under 8.5%. The data originate from a study of glioma-infiltrating T cells after dendritic cell vaccination. About the study: Patients received three intradermal dendritic cell vaccine injections at biweekly intervals.

The sample's time point: after dendritic cell vaccination, including at tumor progression/relapse. The sequenced sample was blood, obtained after dendritic cell vaccination. The sequence was collected from a human donor with glioblastoma. The rearrangement joins TRBV6-1 to TRBJ2-7; 9 bases are shared with TRBD1. In DNA form, the CDR3 reads TGTGCCAGCAGTTGGGACAGGGATACCTACGAGCAGTACTTC. Its protein product is CASSWDRDTYEQYF.